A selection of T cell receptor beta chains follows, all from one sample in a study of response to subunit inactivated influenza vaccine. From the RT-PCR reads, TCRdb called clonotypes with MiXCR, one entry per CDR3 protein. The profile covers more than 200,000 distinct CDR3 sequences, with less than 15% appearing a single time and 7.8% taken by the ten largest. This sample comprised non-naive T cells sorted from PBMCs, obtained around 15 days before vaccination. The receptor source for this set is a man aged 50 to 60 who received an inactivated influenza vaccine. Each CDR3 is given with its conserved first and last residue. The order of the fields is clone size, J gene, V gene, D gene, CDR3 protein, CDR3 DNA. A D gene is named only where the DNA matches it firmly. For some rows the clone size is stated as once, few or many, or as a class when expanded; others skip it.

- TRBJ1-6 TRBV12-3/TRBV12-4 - CPSSRRSNSPLHF TGTCCCAGCAGTAGACGCTCTAATTCACCCCTCCACTTT
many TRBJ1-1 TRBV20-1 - CSVLGGGTEAFF TGCAGTGTCTTGGGGGGTGGCACTGAAGCTTTCTTT
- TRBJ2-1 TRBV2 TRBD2 CASTLGLAGANEQFF TGTGCCAGCACCCTGGGACTAGCGGGAGCCAATGAGCAGTTCTTC
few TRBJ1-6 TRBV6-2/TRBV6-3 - CASSYDSFYSPLHF TGTGCCAGCAGTTACGACAGTTTCTATTCACCCCTCCACTTT
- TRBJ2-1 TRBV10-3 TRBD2 CAISATGQKRGGSEQFF TGTGCCATCAGTGCCACCGGGCAAAAGCGGGGGGGGAGTGAGCAGTTCTTC
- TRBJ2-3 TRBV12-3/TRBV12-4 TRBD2 CASSPPGRGRTDTQYF TGTGCCAGCAGTCCCCCGGGGAGGGGAAGGACAGATACGCAGTATTTT
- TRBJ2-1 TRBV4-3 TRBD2 CASSQYTSGSVDNEQFF TGCGCCAGCAGCCAGTACACTAGCGGGAGTGTAGACAATGAGCAGTTCTTC
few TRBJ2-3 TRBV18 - CASSPDWGSTDTQYF TGTGCCAGCTCACCAGACTGGGGGAGCACAGATACGCAGTATTTT
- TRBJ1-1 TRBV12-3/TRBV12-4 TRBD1 CASSSPSGTGGRLNTEAFF TGTGCCAGCAGTTCCCCTTCCGGGACAGGGGGACGACTGAACACTGAAGCTTTCTTT
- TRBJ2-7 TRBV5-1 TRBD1 CASRSRDSYEQYF TGCGCCAGCAGGTCCCGGGACAGCTACGAGCAGTACTTC
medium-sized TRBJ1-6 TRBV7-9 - CASSLEQGAPLHF TGTGCCAGCAGCTTAGAACAGGGAGCGCCCCTCCACTTT
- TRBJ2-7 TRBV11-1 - CASSLTASTEQYF TGTGCCAGCAGCTTAACTGCAAGCACGGAGCAGTACTTC
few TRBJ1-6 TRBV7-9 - CASSSTTLYSPLHF TGTGCCAGCAGCTCCACTACCCTGTATTCACCCCTCCACTTT
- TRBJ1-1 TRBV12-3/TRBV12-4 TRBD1 CASSPGTGGGTEAFF TGTGCCAGCAGCCCCGGGACAGGGGGGGGGACTGAAGCTTTCTTT
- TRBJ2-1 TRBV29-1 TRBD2 CSGRQWTDPGLAGAVNEQFF TGCAGCGGTAGACAATGGACAGACCCTGGATTAGCGGGGGCCGTTAATGAGCAGTTCTTC
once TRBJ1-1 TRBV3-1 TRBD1 CASSHETGDTEAFF TGTGCCAGCAGCCATGAAACAGGGGACACTGAAGCTTTCTTT
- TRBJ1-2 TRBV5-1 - CASSPDVGYGYTF TGCGCCAGCAGTCCGGACGTGGGCTATGGCTACACCTTC
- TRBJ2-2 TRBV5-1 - CASSPDSTGELFF TGCGCCAGCAGCCCCGATAGTACCGGGGAGCTGTTTTTT
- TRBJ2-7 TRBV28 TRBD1 CAIGIITGGSYEQYF TGTGCCATCGGCATAATTACAGGGGGTAGCTACGAGCAGTACTTC
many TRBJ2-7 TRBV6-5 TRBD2 CASSYSSSQRGGSYEQYF TGTGCCAGCAGTTACTCGAGTAGCCAGCGGGGGGGCTCCTACGAGCAGTACTTC
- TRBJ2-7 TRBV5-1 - CASTETNSYEQYF TGCGCCAGCACTGAAACAAATTCCTACGAGCAGTACTTC
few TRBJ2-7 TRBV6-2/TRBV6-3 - CASSPPGRAREQYF TGTGCCAGCAGTCCCCCCGGCCGGGCGCGGGAGCAGTACTTC
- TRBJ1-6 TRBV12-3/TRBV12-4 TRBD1 CASSWGQGVDSPLHF TGTGCCAGCAGTTGGGGACAGGGGGTTGATTCACCCCTCCACTTT
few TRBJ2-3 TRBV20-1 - CSGGGGTDTQYF TGCAGTGGGGGTGGGGGGACAGATACGCAGTATTTT
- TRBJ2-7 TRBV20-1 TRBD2 CSARDLRASGITSNYEQYF TGCAGTGCTAGGGATCTTAGGGCTAGCGGGATCACATCCAACTACGAGCAGTACTTC
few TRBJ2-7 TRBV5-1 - CASSLASSTTYEQYF TGCGCCAGCAGCTTGGCTAGTTCTACTACATACGAGCAGTACTTC
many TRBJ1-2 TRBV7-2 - CASDTGPPYGYTF TGTGCCAGCGATACGGGGCCCCCCTATGGCTACACCTTC
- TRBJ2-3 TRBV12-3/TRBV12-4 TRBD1 CASSPTGYRTDTQYF TGTGCCAGCAGCCCGACAGGGTACCGCACAGATACGCAGTATTTT
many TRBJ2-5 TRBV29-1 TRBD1 CSVRGTGGETQYF TGCAGCGTCCGGGGGACAGGCGGGGAGACCCAGTACTTC
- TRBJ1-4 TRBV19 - CASSIGSGPSSGKLFF TGTGCCAGTAGTATTGGGTCCGGACCGTCCTCCGGAAAACTGTTTTTT
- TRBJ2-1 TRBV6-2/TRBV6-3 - CASNEFTPRNEQFF TGTGCCAGCAACGAATTTACCCCTAGGAATGAGCAGTTCTTC
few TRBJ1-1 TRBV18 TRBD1 CASSVGTGATEAFF TGTGCCAGCTCAGTCGGGACAGGGGCAACTGAAGCTTTCTTT
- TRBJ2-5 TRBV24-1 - CATGFGAQETQYF TGTGCCACCGGGTTTGGCGCACAAGAGACCCAGTACTTC
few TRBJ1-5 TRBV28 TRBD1 CASSSGQGDKPQHF TGTGCCAGCAGTTCAGGACAGGGGGATAAGCCCCAGCATTTT
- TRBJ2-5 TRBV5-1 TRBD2 CASSFSGGDGETQYF TGCGCCAGCAGCTTTAGCGGGGGGGATGGAGAGACCCAGTACTTC
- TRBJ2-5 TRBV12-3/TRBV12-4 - CASSLARGRGETQYF TGTGCCAGCAGTTTAGCGCGAGGGAGAGGGGAGACCCAGTACTTC
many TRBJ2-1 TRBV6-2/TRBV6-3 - CASSYVSQRDEQFF TGTGCCAGCAGTTACGTCAGCCAAAGGGATGAGCAGTTCTTC
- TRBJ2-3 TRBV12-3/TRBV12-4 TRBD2 CASRYGTSGGTTDTQYF TGTGCCAGCAGGTACGGGACTAGCGGGGGGACCACAGATACGCAGTATTTT
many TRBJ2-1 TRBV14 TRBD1 CASSPNYRGGEQFF TGTGCCAGCAGCCCGAACTACAGGGGTGGTGAGCAGTTCTTC
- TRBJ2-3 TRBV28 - CASSLGGTPGDTQYF TGTGCCAGCAGTTTAGGGGGGACCCCGGGGGATACGCAGTATTTT
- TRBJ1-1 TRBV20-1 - CSAMNPGQTNTEAFF TGCAGTGCTATGAATCCGGGGCAGACGAACACTGAAGCTTTCTTT
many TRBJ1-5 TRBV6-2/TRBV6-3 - CASSYLPSREGIYSNQPQHF TGTGCCAGCAGTTACCTGCCGTCGCGGGAAGGGATCTATAGCAATCAGCCCCAGCATTTT
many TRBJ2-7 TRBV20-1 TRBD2 CSAGKAGGRYEQYF TGCAGTGCTGGAAAAGCGGGGGGCCGCTACGAGCAGTACTTC
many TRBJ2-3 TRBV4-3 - CASSQTGPSAIDTQYF TGCGCCAGCAGCCAAACCGGGCCGAGCGCAATAGATACGCAGTATTTT
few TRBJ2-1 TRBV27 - CASTPVEVSSYNEQFF TGTGCCAGCACCCCCGTCGAGGTCAGCTCCTACAATGAGCAGTTCTTC